Below, one T cell receptor (beta chain) is given with its context. The sample originates from a study of blood T cell repertoires in COVID-19. Across the study: Samples representing acute and convalescent COVID-19 were sourced from the United States, Italy and Spain.

The V end was cut by 0 bases, the J end by 7 bases, with 9 bases between. The CDR3 totals 14 residues. Looked up from germline, CDR1 is SGHTA and CDR2 is FQGTGA. Original data processing: Nucleated cell counts were estimated from reference gene primer amplification. Clones were read by immunoSEQ multiplex PCR, and TCRdb kept only the in-frame ones, dropping some. The V and J calls and the clone size are those of that table, but D and trimming were determined from the DNA. The sample shows about 170,000 clones, roughly 84% of them seen only once. The V gene is TRBV7-3, the J gene TRBJ2-2, with D perhaps TRBD1 (6 bases). The specimen sequenced was peripheral blood. The TCR originated in a man between 65 and 80 years old with active or convalescent COVID-19. The CDR3 DNA follows: TGTGCCAGCAGCTTAACACAGGGTAACGGGGAGCTGTTTTTT. Translated, it gives CASSLTQGNGELFF. The full variable domain, completed using reference TRBV7-3 and TRBJ2-2, is GAGVSQTPSNKVTEKGKYVELRCDPISGHTALYWYRQSLGQGPEFLIYFQGTGAADDSGLPNDRFFAVRPEGSVSTLKIQRTERGDSAVYLCASSLTQGNGELFFGEGSRLTVL.